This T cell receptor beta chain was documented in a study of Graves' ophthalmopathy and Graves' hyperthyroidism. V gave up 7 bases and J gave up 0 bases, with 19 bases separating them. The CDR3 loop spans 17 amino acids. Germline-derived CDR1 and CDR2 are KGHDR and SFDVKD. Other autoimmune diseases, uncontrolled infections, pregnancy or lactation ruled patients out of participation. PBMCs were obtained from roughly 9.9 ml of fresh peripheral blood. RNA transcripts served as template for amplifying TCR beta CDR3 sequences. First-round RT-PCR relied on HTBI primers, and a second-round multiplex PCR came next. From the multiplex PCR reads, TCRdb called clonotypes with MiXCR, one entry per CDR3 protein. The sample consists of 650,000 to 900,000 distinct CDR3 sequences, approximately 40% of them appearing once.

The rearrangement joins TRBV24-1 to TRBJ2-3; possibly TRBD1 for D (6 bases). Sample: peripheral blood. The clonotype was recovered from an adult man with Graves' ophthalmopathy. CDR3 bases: TGTGCCACCAGCCCGCCTACCGGACAGTCTAGCACAGATACGCAGTATTTT. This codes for CATSPPTGQSSTDTQYF.